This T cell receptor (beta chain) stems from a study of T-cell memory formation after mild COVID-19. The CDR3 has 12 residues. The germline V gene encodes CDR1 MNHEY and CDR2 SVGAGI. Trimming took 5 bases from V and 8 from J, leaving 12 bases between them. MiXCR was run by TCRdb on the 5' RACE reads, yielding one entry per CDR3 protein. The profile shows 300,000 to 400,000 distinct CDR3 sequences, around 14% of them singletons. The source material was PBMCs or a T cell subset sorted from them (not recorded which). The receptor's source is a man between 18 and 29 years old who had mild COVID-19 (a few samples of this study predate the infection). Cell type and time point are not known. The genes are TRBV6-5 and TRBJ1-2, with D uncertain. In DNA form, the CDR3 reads TGTGCCAGCAGTCACGACGTTTTAGGCTACACCTTC. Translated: CASSHDVLGYTF.